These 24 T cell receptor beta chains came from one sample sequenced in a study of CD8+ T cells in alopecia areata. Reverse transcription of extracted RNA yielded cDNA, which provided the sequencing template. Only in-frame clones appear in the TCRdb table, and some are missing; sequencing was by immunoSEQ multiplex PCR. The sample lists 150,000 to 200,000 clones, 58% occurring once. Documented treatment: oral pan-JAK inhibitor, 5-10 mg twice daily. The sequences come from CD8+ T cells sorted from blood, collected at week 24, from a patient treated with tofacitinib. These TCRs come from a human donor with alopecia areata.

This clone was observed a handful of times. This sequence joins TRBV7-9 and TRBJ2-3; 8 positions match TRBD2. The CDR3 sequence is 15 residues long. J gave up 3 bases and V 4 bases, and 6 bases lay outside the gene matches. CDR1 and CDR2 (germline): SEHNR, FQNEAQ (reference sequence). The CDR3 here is CASSSRTSMTDTQYF. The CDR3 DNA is TGTGCCAGCAGCTCCCGGACTAGCATGACAGATACGCAGTATTTT. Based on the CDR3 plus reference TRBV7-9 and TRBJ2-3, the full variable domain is DTGVSQNPRHKITKRGQNVTFRCDPISEHNRLYWYRQTLGQGPEFLTYFQNEAQLEKSRLLSDRFSAERPKGSFSTLEIQRTEQGDSAMYLCASSSRTSMTDTQYFGPGTRLTVL.

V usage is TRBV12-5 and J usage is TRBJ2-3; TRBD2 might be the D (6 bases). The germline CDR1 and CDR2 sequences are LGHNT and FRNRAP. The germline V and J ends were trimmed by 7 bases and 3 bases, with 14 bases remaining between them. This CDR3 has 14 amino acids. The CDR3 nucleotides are TGTGCTAGTGTCCCATCTCGGGGGACAGATACGCAGTATTTT. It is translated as CASVPSRGTDTQYF. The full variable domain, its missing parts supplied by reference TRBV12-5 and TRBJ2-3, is DARVTQTPRHKVTEMGQEVTMRCQPILGHNTVFWYRQTMMQGLELLAYFRNRAPLDDSGMPKDRFSAEMPDATLATLKIQPSEPRDSAVYFCASVPSRGTDTQYFGPGTRLTVL.

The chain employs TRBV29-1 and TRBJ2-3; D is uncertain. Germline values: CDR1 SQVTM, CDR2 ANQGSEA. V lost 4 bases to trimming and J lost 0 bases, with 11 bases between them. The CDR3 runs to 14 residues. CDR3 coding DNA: TGCAGCGTTGGAATCCTACCAAGCACAGATACGCAGTATTTT. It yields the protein CSVGILPSTDTQYF.

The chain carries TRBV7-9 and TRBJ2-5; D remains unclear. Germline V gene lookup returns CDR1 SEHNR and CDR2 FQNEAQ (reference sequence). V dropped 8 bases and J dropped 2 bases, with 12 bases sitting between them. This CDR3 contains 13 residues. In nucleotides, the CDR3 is TGTGCCAGCGGACCCCTCGGGCAAGAGACCCAGTACTTC. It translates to CASGPLGQETQYF. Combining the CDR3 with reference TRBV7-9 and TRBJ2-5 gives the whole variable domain DTGVSQNPRHKITKRGQNVTFRCDPISEHNRLYWYRQTLGQGPEFLTYFQNEAQLEKSRLLSDRFSAERPKGSFSTLEIQRTEQGDSAMYLCASGPLGQETQYFGPGTRLLVL.

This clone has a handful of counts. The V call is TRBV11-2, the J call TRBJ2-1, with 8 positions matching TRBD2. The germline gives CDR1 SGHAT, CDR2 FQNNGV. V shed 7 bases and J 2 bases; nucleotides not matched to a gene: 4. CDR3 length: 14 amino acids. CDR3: CASTSGGPYNEQFF. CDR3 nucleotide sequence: TGTGCCAGCACCTCGGGGGGGCCCTACAATGAGCAGTTCTTC. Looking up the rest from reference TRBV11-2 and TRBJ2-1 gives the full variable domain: EAGVAQSPRYKIIEKRQSVAFWCNPISGHATLYWYQQILGQGPKLLIQFQNNGVVDDSQLPKDRFSAERLKGVDSTLKIQPAKLEDSAVYLCASTSGGPYNEQFFGPGTRLTVL.

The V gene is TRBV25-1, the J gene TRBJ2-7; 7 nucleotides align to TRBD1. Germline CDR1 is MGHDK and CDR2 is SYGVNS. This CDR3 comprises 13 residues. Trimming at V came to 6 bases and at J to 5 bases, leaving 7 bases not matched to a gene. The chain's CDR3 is CASSQTGKHEQYF. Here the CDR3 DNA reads TGTGCCAGCAGCCAGACAGGGAAACACGAGCAGTACTTC.

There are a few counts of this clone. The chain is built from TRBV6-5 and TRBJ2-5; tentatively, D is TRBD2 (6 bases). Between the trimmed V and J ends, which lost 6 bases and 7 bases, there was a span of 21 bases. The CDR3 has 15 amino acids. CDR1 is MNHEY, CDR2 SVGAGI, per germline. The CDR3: CASSYRDSPFGTQYF. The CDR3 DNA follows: TGTGCCAGCAGCTACCGGGACTCCCCCTTTGGGACCCAGTACTTC.

CDR3 sequence: CASSEVDSGGDEQFF. The CDR3 DNA reads TGTGCCAGCAGTGAAGTAGACTCAGGGGGCGATGAGCAGTTCTTC. The J gene is TRBJ2-1, the V gene TRBV6-1; 8 bases fit TRBD1. CDR1 and CDR2 (germline): MNHNS, SASEGT. CDR3 length: 15 residues. The trim removed 1 base at V and 8 bases at J, leaving 7 bases unmatched.

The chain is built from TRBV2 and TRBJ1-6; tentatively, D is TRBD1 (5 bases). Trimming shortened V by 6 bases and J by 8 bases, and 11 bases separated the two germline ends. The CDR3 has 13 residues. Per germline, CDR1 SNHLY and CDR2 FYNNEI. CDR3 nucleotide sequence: TGTGCCAGCAGCGATTCAGGGCATTCACCCCTCCACTTT. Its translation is CASSDSGHSPLHF.

The CDR3 DNA sequence: TGTGCCAGCAGTTTGACAGCAATGAACACTGAAGCTTTCTTT. Amino acid sequence: CASSLTAMNTEAFF. V usage is TRBV28 and J usage is TRBJ1-1; weak D call: TRBD1 (5 bases). The germline V and J ends were trimmed by 3 bases and 0 bases, with 8 bases remaining between them. The CDR3 spans 14 residues. Germline loops: CDR1 MDHEN, CDR2 SYDVKM.

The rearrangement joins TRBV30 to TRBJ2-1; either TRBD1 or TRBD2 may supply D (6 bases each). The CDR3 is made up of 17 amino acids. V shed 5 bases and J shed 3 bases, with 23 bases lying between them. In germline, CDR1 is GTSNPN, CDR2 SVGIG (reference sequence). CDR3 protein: CAWWAPGEDHSYNEQFF. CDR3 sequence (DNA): TGTGCCTGGTGGGCCCCAGGGGAGGATCATAGCTACAATGAGCAGTTCTTC. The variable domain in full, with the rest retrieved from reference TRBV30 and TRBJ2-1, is SQTIHQWPATLVQPVGSPLSLECTVEGTSNPNLYWYRQAAGRGLQLLFYSVGIGQISSEVPQNLSASRPQDRQFILSSKKLLLSDSGFYLCAWWAPGEDHSYNEQFFGPGTRLTVL.

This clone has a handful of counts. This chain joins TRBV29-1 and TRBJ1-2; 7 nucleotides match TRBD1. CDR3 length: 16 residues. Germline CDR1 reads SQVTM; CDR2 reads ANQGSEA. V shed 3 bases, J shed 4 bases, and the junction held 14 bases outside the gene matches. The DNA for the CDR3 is TGCAGCGTTGATAGGTCTGACAGGGAGGGAGTCTATGGCTACACCTTC. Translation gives CSVDRSDREGVYGYTF.

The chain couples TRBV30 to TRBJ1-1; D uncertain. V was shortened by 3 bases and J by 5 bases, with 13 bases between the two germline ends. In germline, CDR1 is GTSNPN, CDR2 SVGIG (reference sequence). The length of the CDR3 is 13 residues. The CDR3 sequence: CAWRSGGVTEAFF. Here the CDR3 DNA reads TGTGCCTGGAGGTCCGGCGGGGTGACTGAAGCTTTCTTT.

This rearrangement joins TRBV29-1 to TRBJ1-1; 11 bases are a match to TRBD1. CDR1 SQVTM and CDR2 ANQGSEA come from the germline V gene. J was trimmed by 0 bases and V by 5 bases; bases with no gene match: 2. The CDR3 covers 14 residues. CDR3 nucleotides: TGCAGCGTTAAGGACAGGGGGCTGAACACTGAAGCTTTCTTT. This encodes CSVKDRGLNTEAFF.

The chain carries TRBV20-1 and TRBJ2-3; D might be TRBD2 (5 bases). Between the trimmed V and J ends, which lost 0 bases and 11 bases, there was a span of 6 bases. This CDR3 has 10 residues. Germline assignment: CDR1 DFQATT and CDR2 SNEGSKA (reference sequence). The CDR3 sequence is CSARDGLQYF. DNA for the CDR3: TGCAGTGCTAGAGACGGACTGCAGTATTTT.

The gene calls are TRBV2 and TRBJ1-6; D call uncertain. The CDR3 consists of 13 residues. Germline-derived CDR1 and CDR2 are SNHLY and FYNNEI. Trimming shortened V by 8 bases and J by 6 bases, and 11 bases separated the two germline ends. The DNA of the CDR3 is TGTGCCAGCCATCAGGACCTTAATTCACCCCTCCACTTT. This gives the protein CASHQDLNSPLHF. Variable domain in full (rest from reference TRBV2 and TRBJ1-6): EPEVTQTPSHQVTQMGQEVILRCVPISNHLYFYWYRQILGQKVEFLVSFYNNEISEKSEIFDDQFSVERPDGSNFTLKIRSTKLEDSAMYFCASHQDLNSPLHFGNGTRLTVT.

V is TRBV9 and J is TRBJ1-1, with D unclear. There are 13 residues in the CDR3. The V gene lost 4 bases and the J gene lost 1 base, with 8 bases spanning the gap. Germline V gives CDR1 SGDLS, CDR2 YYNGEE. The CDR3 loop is CASSTKGNTEAFF. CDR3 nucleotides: TGTGCCAGCAGCACGAAGGGGAACACTGAAGCTTTCTTT.

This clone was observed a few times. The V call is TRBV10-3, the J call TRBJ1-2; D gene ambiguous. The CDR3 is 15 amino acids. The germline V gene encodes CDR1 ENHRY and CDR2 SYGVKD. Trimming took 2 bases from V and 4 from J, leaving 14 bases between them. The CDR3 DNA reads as TGTGCCATCAGTGAGCCCTACACTGGAACCTATGGCTACACCTTC. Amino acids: CAISEPYTGTYGYTF.

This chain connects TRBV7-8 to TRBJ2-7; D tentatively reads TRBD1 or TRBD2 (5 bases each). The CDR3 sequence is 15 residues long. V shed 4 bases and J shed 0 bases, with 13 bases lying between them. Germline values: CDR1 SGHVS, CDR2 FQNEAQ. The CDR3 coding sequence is TGTGCCAGCAGCTCGCCGGGACGGCGCTCCTACGAGCAGTACTTC. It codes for CASSSPGRRSYEQYF.

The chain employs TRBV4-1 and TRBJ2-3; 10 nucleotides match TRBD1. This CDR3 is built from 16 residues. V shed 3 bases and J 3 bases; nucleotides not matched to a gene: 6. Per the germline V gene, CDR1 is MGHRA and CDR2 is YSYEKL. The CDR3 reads CASSQATGGLTDTQYF. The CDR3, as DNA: TGCGCCAGCAGCCAGGCGACAGGGGGCTTGACAGATACGCAGTATTTT.

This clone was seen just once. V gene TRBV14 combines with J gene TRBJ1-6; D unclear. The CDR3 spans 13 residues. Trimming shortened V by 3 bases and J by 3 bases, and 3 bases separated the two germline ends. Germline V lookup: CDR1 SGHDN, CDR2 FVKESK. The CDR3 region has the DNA TGTGCCAGCAGCCACGACTATAATTCACCCCTCCACTTT. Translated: CASSHDYNSPLHF.

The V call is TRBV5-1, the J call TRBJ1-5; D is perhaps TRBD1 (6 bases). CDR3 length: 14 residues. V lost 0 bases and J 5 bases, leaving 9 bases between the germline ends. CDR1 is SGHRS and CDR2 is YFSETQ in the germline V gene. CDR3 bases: TGCGCCAGCAGCTTGGTGGGGGGGCATCAGCCCCAGCATTTT. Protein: CASSLVGGHQPQHF.

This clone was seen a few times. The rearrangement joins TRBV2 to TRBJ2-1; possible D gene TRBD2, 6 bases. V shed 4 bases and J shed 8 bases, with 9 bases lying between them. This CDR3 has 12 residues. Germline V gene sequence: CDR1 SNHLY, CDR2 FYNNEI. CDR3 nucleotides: TGTGCCAGCAGTGGGTGGAGGGATGAGCAGTTCTTC. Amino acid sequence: CASSGWRDEQFF.

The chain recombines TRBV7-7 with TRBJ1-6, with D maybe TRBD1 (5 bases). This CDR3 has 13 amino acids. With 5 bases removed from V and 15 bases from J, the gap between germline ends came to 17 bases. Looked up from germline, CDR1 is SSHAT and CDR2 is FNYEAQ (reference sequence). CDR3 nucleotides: TGTGCCAGCAGCCCACTCCCAACGGGGGTCCTCCACTTT. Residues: CASSPLPTGVLHF.